The 13 T cell receptor beta chains listed next were all sequenced from one sample in a study of glioma-infiltrating T cells after dendritic cell vaccination. This table comes from immunoSEQ multiplex PCR, and its TCRdb copy is limited to in-frame clones, with some not included. The sample holds some 91,000 clones; around four fifths are singletons and the top ten take approximately 2%. Time point meaning: after dendritic cell vaccination, including at tumor progression/relapse. Source: blood, taken after dendritic cell vaccination. Receptors originate from a human donor with glioblastoma.

About this clone itself: A read error may produce the germline difference seen at one junction end. The chain carries TRBV2 and TRBJ1-5; D is unclear. CDR1 and CDR2 (germline): SNHLY, FYNNEI. The CDR3 is 13 amino acids. For the CDR3, the DNA is TGTGCCGGCAGTGGAGAGGTAGATCAGCCCCAGCATTTT. Residues: CAGSGEVDQPQHF. Supplemented by reference TRBV2 and TRBJ1-5, the full variable domain reads EPEVTQTPSHQVTQMGQEVILRCVPISNHLYFYWYRQILGQKVEFLVSFYNNEISEKSEIFDDQFSVERPDGSNFTLKIRSTKLEDSAMYFCAGSGEVDQPQHFGDGTRLSIL.

V gene TRBV27 combines with J gene TRBJ1-2, with TRBD1 identical over 9 bases. The J segment lost 2 bases and the V segment lost 4 bases, leaving 5 bases of the junction unmatched. The CDR3 loop spans 15 amino acids. Germline values: CDR1 MNHEY, CDR2 SMNVEV (reference sequence). CDR3 DNA sequence: TGTGCCAGCAGTTCCCGGGACAGGGTAAACTATGGCTACACCTTC. Protein sequence: CASSSRDRVNYGYTF.

The chain couples TRBV25-1 to TRBJ2-1; D possibly corresponds to TRBD1 (6 bases). This CDR3 region has 15 residues. Germline assignment: CDR1 MGHDK and CDR2 SYGVNS. Trimming pared 4 bases from V and 2 bases from J, leaving 12 bases between. The CDR3 DNA reads TGTGCCAGCAGTGTGGCAGGGGATACCTACAATGAGCAGTTCTTC. It yields the protein CASSVAGDTYNEQFF.

The V gene is TRBV28, the J gene TRBJ1-6; D may be TRBD1 (6 bases). CDR1 is MDHEN, CDR2 SYDVKM, per germline. The length of the CDR3 is 12 residues. The V end lost 7 bases, the J end lost 7 bases, and 8 bases lay between the germline ends. CDR3 DNA: TGTGCCAGCATCACAGGGAATTCACCCCTCCACTTT. Translated, it gives CASITGNSPLHF.

The chain employs TRBV7-2 and TRBJ2-5; D perhaps matches TRBD1 (6 bases). Trimming removed 1 base from V and 5 bases from J, with 11 bases in between. The CDR3 is 14 amino acids. Per germline, CDR1 SGHTA and CDR2 FQGNSA. The CDR3 bases are TGTGCCAGCAGCTTAGTCGGACAGCGGGAGACCCAGTACTTC. The encoded protein is CASSLVGQRETQYF.

This clone has just a few counts. The rearrangement links TRBV6-1 to TRBJ1-6, with TRBD1 matching 9 bases. The V segment lost 7 bases and the J segment 5 bases; nucleotides outside the gene matches: 6. This CDR3 comprises 15 residues. CDR1 is MNHNS, CDR2 SASEGT, per germline. CDR3 DNA: TGTGCCAGCACCCTGACAGGGGGAAATAATTCACCCCTCCACTTT. Translation gives CASTLTGGNNSPLHF.

V gene TRBV9 combines with J gene TRBJ2-3, with 11 bases aligning to TRBD2. Germline CDR1 and CDR2: SGDLS and YYNGEE. The CDR3 runs to 16 residues. Trimming removed 2 bases from V and 7 bases from J; junction bases left unmatched: 9. The CDR3 nucleotides read TGTGCCAGCAGCGTTAACATAGCGGGAGGGCCTTATACGCAGTATTTT. Translation gives CASSVNIAGGPYTQYF.

This chain joins TRBV11-2 and TRBJ1-3; 10 positions match TRBD1. Germline V lookup: CDR1 SGHAT, CDR2 FQNNGV. After removal of 5 bases from V and 2 bases from J, the junction contained 9 bases not matched to a gene. The CDR3 contains 17 residues. CDR3 loop: CASSPGQGIPTGNTIYF. The CDR3 DNA reads as TGTGCCAGCAGCCCGGGACAGGGGATCCCAACTGGAAACACCATATATTTT.

J is TRBJ2-4 and V is TRBV18; tentatively, D is TRBD2 (6 bases). This CDR3 has 13 amino acids. Per germline, CDR1 KGHSH and CDR2 LQKENI. V lost 0 bases, J lost 7 bases, and 7 bases lay in between. The CDR3 here is CASSPPGLNIQYF. The CDR3 bases are TGTGCCAGCTCACCACCGGGACTTAACATTCAGTACTTC.

The V gene is TRBV6-5, the J gene TRBJ1-2; weak D call: TRBD1 (6 bases). Trimming left V 5 bases short and J 5 bases short, with 18 bases between. CDR1 MNHEY and CDR2 SVGAGI come from the germline V gene. This CDR3 is built from 15 residues. The CDR3 sequence is CASSLGGGGIYGYTF. In DNA form, the CDR3 reads TGTGCCAGCAGTCTCGGGGGAGGGGGGATTTATGGCTACACCTTC.

The chain couples TRBV27 to TRBJ2-5; TRBD2 might be the D (6 bases). V lost 6 bases and J 2 bases, leaving 10 bases between the germline ends. In germline, CDR1 is MNHEY, CDR2 SMNVEV (reference sequence). The CDR3 has 13 residues. The CDR3 region is CASSRTIQETQYF. The CDR3 region has the DNA TGTGCCAGCAGCCGGACTATTCAAGAGACCCAGTACTTC.

This chain joins TRBV5-1 and TRBJ2-2, with 15 bases matching TRBD2. J gave up 8 bases and V 4 bases, and 6 bases lay outside the gene matches. Germline CDR1 reads SGHRS; CDR2 reads YFSETQ. The CDR3 covers 16 residues. CDR3: CASSPRTSGGAGELFF. The CDR3 coding sequence is TGCGCCAGCAGCCCCCGGACTAGCGGGGGGGCGGGGGAGCTGTTTTTT.

This chain links TRBV5-6 with TRBJ1-2, with D possibly being TRBD1 (6 bases). With 5 bases removed from V and 4 bases from J, the gap between germline ends came to 18 bases. Germline V gene data show CDR1 as SGHDT and CDR2 as YYEEEE. This CDR3 has 15 residues. The CDR3 DNA sequence: TGTGCCAGCAGGGGCGGACAGCGGGATTTCTATGGCTACACCTTC. Protein product: CASRGGQRDFYGYTF.